This T cell receptor beta chain emerged from a study of CD8 T cells in acute hepatitis C reinfection. The study, taken as a whole, reports: All groups preferentially used TRBV04 and TRBV06, which was not due to overrepresentation in the naive pool.

Assay used: immunoSEQ multiplex PCR; TCRdb lists only in-frame clones, some missing. The sample lists about 3,900 clones; approximately 39% were seen once. Trimming removed 7 bases from V and 8 bases from J; junction bases left unmatched: 12. Germline CDR1 reads MNHEY; CDR2 reads SMNVEV (reference sequence). The CDR3 extends over 14 amino acids. Sample time point: acute HCV infection, within 168 days of estimated infection date. No in vitro expansion preceded sequencing of these hepatitis C virus-specific cells, which were studied ex vivo. The V gene is TRBV27, the J gene TRBJ1-2; TRBD1 matches at 8 bases. The receptor was isolated from a man between 25 and 39 years old with chronic hepatitis C. The sample here was HCV NS3-1073 tetramer-sorted CD8+ T cells from PBMCs, taken during acute infection. The CDR3 DNA reads as TGTGCCAGCACAAATCCGACAGGGGAGGACGGCTACACCTTC. Its protein product is CASTNPTGEDGYTF.